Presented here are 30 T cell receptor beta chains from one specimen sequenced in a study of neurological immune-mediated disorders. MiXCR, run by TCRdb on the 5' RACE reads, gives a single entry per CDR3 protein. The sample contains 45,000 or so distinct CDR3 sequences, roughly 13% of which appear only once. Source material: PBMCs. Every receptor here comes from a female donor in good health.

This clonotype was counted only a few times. The CDR3 here is CASKKGSRDTSLNEQFF. The CDR3, as DNA: TGTGCCAGCAAGAAGGGGAGCCGGGACACGAGTCTCAATGAGCAGTTCTTC. The V call is TRBV6-5, the J call TRBJ2-1, with D possibly matching TRBD1 (6 bases). V lost 7 bases and J lost 6, with 25 bases in between. This CDR3 is 17 amino acids long. Germline CDR1 reads MNHEY; CDR2 reads SVGAGI.

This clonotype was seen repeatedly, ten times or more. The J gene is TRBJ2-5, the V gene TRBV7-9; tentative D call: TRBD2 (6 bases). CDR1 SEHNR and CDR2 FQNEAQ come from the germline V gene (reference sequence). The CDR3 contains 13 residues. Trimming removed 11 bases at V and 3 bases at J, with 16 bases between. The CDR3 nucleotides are TGTGCCGGAGGAGCGGGCGCCAAAGAGACCCAGTACTTC. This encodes CAGGAGAKETQYF.

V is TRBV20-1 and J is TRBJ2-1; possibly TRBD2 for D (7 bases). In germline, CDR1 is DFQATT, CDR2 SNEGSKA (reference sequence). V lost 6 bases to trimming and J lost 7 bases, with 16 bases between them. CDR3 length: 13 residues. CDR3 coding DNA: TGCAGTGCCGTCAGCGGGGACAAGAATGAGCAGTTCTTC. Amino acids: CSAVSGDKNEQFF.

The CDR3 coding sequence is TGTGCCAGCAACCCTGGTGGCTACACCTTC. The encoded protein is CASNPGGYTF. J is TRBJ1-2 and V is TRBV7-9; D uncertain. The CDR3 consists of 10 residues. The germline gives CDR1 SEHNR, CDR2 FQNEAQ (reference sequence). Trimming took off 7 bases at V and 7 bases at J, with 7 bases between the two ends.

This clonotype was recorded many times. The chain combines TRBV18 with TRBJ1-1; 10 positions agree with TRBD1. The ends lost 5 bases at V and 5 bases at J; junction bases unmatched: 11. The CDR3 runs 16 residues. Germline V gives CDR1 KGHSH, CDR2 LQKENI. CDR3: CASSTSRQGAGTEAFF. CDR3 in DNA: TGTGCCAGCTCAACTTCTCGACAGGGGGCTGGGACTGAAGCTTTCTTT.

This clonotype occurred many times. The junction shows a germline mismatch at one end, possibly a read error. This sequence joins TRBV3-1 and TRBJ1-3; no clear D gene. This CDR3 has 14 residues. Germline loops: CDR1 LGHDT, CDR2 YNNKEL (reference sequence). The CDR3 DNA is TGTGCCAGCAGCCAAGGGTTTAGCGGGGTCCGGTGGACTTTT. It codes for CASSQGFSGVRWTF.

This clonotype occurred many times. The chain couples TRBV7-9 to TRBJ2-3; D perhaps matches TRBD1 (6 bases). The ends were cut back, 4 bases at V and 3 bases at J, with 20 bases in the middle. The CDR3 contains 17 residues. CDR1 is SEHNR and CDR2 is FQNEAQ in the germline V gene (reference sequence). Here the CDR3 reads CASSSGEWGYLTDTQYF. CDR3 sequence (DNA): TGTGCCAGCAGCTCAGGGGAGTGGGGGTATTTAACAGATACGCAGTATTTT. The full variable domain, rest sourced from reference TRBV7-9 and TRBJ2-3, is DTGVSQNPRHKITKRGQNVTFRCDPISEHNRLYWYRQTLGQGPEFLTYFQNEAQLEKSRLLSDRFSAERPKGSFSTLEIQRTEQGDSAMYLCASSSGEWGYLTDTQYFGPGTRLTVL.

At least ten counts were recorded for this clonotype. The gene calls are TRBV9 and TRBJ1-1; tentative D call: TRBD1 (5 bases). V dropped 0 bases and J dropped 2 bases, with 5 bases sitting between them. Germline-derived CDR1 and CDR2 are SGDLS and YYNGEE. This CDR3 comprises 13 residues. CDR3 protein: CASSVGTNTEAFF. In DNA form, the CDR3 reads TGTGCCAGCAGCGTAGGGACAAACACTGAAGCTTTCTTT.

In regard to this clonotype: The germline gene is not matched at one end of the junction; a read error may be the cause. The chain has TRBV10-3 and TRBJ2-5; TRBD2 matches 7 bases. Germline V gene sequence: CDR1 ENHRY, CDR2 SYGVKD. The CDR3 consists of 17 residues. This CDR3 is CVISKGFLAESRETQYF. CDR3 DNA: TGTGTCATCAGTAAGGGCTTTCTAGCGGAGTCCCGGGAGACCCAGTACTTC.

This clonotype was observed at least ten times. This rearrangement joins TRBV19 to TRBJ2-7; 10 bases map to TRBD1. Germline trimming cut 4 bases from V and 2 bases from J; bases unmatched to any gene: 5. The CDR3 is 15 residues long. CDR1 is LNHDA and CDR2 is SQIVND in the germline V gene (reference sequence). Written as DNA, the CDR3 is TGTGCCAGTAGTACCCGGGACAGGGGTGCCTACGAGCAGTACTTC. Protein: CASSTRDRGAYEQYF. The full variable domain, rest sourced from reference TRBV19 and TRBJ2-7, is DGGITQSPKYLFRKEGQNVTLSCEQNLNHDAMYWYRQDPGQGLRLIYYSQIVNDFQKGDIAEGYSVSREKKESFPLTVTSAQKNPTAFYLCASSTRDRGAYEQYFGPGTRLTVT.

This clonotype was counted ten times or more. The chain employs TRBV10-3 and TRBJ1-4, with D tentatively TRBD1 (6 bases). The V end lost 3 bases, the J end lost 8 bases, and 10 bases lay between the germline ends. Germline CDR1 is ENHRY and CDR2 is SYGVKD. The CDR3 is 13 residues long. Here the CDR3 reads CAISDRGWEKLFF. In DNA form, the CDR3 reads TGTGCCATCAGTGACAGGGGATGGGAAAAACTGTTTTTT.

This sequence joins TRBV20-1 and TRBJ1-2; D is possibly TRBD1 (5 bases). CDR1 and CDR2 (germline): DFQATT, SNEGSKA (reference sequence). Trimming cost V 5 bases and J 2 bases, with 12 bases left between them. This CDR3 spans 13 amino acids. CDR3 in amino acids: CSASRDGNYGYTF. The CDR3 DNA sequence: TGCAGTGCTTCCCGGGACGGGAACTATGGCTACACCTTC.

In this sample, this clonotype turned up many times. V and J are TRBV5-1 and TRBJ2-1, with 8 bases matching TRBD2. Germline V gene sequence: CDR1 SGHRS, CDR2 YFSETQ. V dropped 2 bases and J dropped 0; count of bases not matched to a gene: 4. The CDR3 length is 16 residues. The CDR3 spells CASSFRLAGSYNEQFF. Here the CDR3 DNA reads TGCGCCAGCAGCTTCCGTCTAGCGGGCTCCTACAATGAGCAGTTCTTC.

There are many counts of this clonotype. The CDR3 bases are TGTGCCAGCAGTTGGGACAGGGGGCGATTCAATGAGCAGTTCTTC. Translated, it gives CASSWDRGRFNEQFF. This chain connects TRBV12-3 or TRBV12-4 to TRBJ2-1; 12 bases are shared with TRBD1. V lost 4 bases, J lost 6 bases, and 4 bases stayed unmatched. This CDR3 is built from 15 residues.

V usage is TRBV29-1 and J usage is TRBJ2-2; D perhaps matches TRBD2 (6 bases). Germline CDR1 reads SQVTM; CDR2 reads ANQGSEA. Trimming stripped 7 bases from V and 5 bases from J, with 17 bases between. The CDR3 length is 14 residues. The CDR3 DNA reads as TGCAGCGCTGAGGGGAGGAGGACAACCGGGGAGCTGTTTTTT. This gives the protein CSAEGRRTTGELFF.

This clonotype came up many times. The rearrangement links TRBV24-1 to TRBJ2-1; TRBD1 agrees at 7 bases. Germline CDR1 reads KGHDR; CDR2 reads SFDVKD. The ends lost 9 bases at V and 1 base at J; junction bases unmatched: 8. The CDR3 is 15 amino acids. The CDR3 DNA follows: TGTGCCACCCAGAAACAGGGGCAGTCCTACAATGAGCAGTTCTTC. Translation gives CATQKQGQSYNEQFF.

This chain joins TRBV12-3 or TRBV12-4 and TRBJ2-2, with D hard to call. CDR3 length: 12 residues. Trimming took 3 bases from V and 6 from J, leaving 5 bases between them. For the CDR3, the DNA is TGTGCCAGCAGTTTCAAGGCCGGGGAGCTGTTTTTT. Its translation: CASSFKAGELFF.

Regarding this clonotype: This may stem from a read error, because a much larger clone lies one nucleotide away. CDR3 in DNA: TGCAGTGCTAGAGCTGCCGGGCAGAGTTTGTTTTTT. Protein product: CSARAAGQSLFF. The chain couples TRBV20-1 to TRBJ1-4; D is unresolved. With 1 base removed from V and 15 bases from J, the gap between germline ends came to 15 bases. The germline CDR1 and CDR2 sequences are DFQATT and SNEGSKA (reference sequence). The CDR3 is 12 residues long.

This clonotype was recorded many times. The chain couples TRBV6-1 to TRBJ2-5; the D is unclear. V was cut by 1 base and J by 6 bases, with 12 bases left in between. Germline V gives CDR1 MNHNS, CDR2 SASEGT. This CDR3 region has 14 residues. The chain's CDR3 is CASSEERSLKTQYF. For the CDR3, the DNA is TGTGCCAGCAGTGAAGAACGGAGCTTGAAGACCCAGTACTTC.

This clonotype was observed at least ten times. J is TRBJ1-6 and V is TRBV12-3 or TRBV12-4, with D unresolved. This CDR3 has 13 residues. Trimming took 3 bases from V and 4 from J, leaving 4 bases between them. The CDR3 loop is CASSLFYNSPLHF. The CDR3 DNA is TGTGCCAGCAGTTTGTTTTATAATTCACCCCTCCACTTT.

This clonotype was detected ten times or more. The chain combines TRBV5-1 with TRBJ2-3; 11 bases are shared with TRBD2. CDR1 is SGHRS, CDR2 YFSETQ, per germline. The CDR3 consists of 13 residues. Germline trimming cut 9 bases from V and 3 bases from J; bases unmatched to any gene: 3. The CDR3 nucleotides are TGCGCCACCTCTAGCGGGAGGACAGATACGCAGTATTTT. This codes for CATSSGRTDTQYF.

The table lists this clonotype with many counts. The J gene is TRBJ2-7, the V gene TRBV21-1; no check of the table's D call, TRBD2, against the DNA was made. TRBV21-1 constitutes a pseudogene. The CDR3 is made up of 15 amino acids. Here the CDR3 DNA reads TGTGCCAGCAGCTCCCCTCCGGGAGTTCCCTACGAGCAGTACTTC. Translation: CASSSPPGVPYEQYF.

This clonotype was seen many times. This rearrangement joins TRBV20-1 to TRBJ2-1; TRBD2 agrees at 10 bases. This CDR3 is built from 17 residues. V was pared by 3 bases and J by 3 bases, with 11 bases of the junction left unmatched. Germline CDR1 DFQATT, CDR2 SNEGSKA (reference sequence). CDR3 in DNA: TGCAGTGCTAGTTCGCTAGCGGGAGTACGGCTCTACAATGAGCAGTTCTTC. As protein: CSASSLAGVRLYNEQFF.

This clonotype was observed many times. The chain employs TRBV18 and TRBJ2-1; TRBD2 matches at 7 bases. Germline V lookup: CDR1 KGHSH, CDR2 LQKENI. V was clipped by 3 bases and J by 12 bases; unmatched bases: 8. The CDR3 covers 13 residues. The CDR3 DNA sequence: TGTGCCAGCTCACCTGATCAAGCGGGGATGCAGTTCTTC. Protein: CASSPDQAGMQFF.

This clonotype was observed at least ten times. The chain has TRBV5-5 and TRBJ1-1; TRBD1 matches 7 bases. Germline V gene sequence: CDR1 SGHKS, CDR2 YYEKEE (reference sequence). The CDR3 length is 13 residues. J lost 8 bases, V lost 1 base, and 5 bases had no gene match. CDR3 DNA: TGTGCCAGCAGCTTGTATGGGACAGCAGAAGCTTTCTTT. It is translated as CASSLYGTAEAFF.

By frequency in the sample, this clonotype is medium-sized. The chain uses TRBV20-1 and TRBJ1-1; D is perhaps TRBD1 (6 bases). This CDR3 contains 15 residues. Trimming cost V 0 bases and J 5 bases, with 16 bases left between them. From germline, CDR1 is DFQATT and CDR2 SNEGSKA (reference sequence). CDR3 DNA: TGCAGTGCTAGAGATTCTGGGACAACAAGGACTGAAGCTTTCTTT. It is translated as CSARDSGTTRTEAFF.

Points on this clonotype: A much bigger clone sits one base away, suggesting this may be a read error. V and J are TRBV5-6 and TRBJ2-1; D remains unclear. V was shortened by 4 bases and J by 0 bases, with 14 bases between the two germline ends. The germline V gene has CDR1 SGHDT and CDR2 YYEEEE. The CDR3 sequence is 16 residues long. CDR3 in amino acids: CASSKIGQSSYNEQFF. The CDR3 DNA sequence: TGTGCCAGCAGCAAGATCGGGCAAAGCTCCTACAATGAGCAGTTCTTC.

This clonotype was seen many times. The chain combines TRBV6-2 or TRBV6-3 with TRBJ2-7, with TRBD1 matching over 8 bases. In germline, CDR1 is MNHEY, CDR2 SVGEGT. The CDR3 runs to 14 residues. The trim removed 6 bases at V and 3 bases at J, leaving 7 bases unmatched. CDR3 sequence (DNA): TGTGCCAGCAGATTCCCGGACAGGGTCTACGAGCAGTACTTC. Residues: CASRFPDRVYEQYF.

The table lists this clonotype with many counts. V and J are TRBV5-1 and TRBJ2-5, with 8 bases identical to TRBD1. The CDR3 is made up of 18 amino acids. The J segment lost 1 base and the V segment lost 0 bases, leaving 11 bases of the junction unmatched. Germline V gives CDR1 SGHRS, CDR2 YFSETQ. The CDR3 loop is CASSLEPAGGIIQETQYF. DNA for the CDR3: TGCGCCAGCAGCTTGGAGCCCGCAGGGGGCATTATCCAAGAGACCCAGTACTTC. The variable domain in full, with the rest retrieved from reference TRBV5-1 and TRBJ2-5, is KAGVTQTPRYLIKTRGQQVTLSCSPISGHRSVSWYQQTPGQGLQFLFEYFSETQRNKGNFPGRFSGRQFSNSRSEMNVSTLELGDSALYLCASSLEPAGGIIQETQYFGPGTRLLVL.

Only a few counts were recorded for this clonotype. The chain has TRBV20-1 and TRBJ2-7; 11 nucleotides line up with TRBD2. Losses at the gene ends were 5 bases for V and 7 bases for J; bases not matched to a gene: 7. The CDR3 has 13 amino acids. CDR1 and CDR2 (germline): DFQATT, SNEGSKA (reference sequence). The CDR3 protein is CSAGSGRAGEQYF. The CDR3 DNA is TGCAGTGCTGGTAGCGGGAGGGCCGGAGAGCAGTACTTC.